This T cell receptor beta chain derives from a study of CD8+CD57+ T cells in acquired aplastic anemia. Genomic DNA acted as the template from which TCR beta VDJ combination and CDR3 sequence profiling were carried out. TCRdb reprocessed the reads with MiXCR, giving one entry per CDR3 protein. The sample includes roughly 81,000 distinct CDR3 sequences, less than 60% seen only once; the top ten take about 68%. V lost 3 bases, J lost 1 base, and 6 bases lay in between. Germline V lookup: CDR1 LNHDA, CDR2 SQIVND (reference sequence). The CDR3 totals 14 residues. The chain combines TRBV19 with TRBJ2-2; no clear D. What was sequenced was sorted CD4+, CD8+, or CD8+CD57+ T cells (not recorded which) from PBMCs. The receptor comes from a human donor in good health, serving as a control. CDR3 sequence: CASSIRLNTGELFF. CDR3 bases: TGTGCCAGTAGTATCCGGTTGAACACCGGGGAGCTGTTTTTT.